Shown below are 23 T cell receptor beta chains from a single sample sequenced in a study of cytomegalovirus exposure and HLA in healthy donors. In the PCR, 60 Vbeta and 13 Jbeta primers were used. TCRdb keeps only in-frame clones here, not all; method: immunoSEQ multiplex PCR. The profile shows over 75,000 clones, about 76% of them singletons. The source material was PBMCs. The receptors here all came from a man aged 35 to 55 in good health and CMV-seropositive.

The chain recombines TRBV28 with TRBJ2-7; 13 bases are shared with TRBD2. The ends lost 5 bases at V and 1 base at J; junction bases unmatched: 8. The CDR3 sequence is 17 residues long. Germline V gene sequence: CDR1 MDHEN, CDR2 SYDVKM. CDR3 protein: CASSKPGLAGFSYEQYF. The DNA for the CDR3 is TGTGCCAGCAGTAAGCCGGGACTAGCGGGGTTTTCCTACGAGCAGTACTTC.

The V call is TRBV28, the J call TRBJ1-1; D uncertain. There are 13 residues in the CDR3. V was trimmed by 3 bases and J by 5 bases, leaving 10 bases between them. CDR1 and CDR2 (germline): MDHEN, SYDVKM. CDR3: CASSFRRVTEAFF. For the CDR3, the DNA is TGTGCCAGCAGTTTCAGGCGGGTGACTGAAGCTTTCTTT. Complete variable domain (other parts from reference TRBV28 and TRBJ1-1): DVKVTQSSRYLVKRTGEKVFLECVQDMDHENMFWYRQDPGLGLRLIYFSYDVKMKEKGDIPEGYSVSREKKERFSLILESASTNQTSMYLCASSFRRVTEAFFGQGTRLTVV.

The genes are TRBV2 and TRBJ1-1, with D perhaps TRBD1 (5 bases). CDR1 and CDR2 from the germline V gene are SNHLY and FYNNEI. The germline V and J ends were trimmed by 3 bases and 0 bases, with 17 bases remaining between them. The length of the CDR3 is 17 residues. CDR3 DNA sequence: TGTGCCAGCAGTGACAGGGTAGGATATACGGTGAACACTGAAGCTTTCTTT. Translated, it gives CASSDRVGYTVNTEAFF.

The V call is TRBV9, the J call TRBJ2-1; 8 nucleotides line up with TRBD1. The CDR3 runs 15 residues. Germline V lookup: CDR1 SGDLS, CDR2 YYNGEE. Unmatched junction bases numbered 9, after V lost 6 bases and J lost 4 bases. As DNA, the CDR3 is TGTGCCAGCAATCCCGGACAGGGCAATTACAATGAGCAGTTCTTC. Protein: CASNPGQGNYNEQFF.

V is TRBV12-5 and J is TRBJ2-2, with 10 bases lining up with TRBD1. Unmatched junction bases numbered 8, after V lost 5 bases and J lost 5 bases. This CDR3 has 16 amino acids. The germline V gene has CDR1 LGHNT and CDR2 FRNRAP. CDR3 bases: TGTGCTAGTGGTGTGAGCGGGACAGGGGTGACCGGGGAGCTGTTTTTT. This gives the protein CASGVSGTGVTGELFF.

This clone is a singleton in its sample. This chain joins TRBV5-1 and TRBJ2-7; D unclear. The germline V gene encodes CDR1 SGHRS and CDR2 YFSETQ. Trimming shortened V by 0 bases and J by 2 bases, and 12 bases separated the two germline ends. The CDR3 has 15 residues. CDR3 sequence reads: CASSLEPQLTYEQYF. CDR3 sequence (DNA): TGCGCCAGCAGCTTGGAACCGCAACTGACCTACGAGCAGTACTTC.

The rearrangement joins TRBV5-1 to TRBJ2-5; 9 nucleotides agree with TRBD2. CDR3 length: 17 amino acids. Germline CDR1 is SGHRS and CDR2 is YFSETQ. The V segment lost 0 bases and the J segment 5 bases; nucleotides outside the gene matches: 11. CDR3 sequence: CASSLGGGGGASETQYF. The CDR3 DNA sequence: TGCGCCAGCAGCTTGGGAGGCGGCGGGGGGGCTTCGGAGACCCAGTACTTC.

This clone was found once. The chain recombines TRBV4-1 with TRBJ2-7; 8 bases map to TRBD1. The CDR3 runs to 17 residues. With 6 bases clipped from V and 3 bases from J, the junction kept 16 bases outside the gene matches. Germline V CDR1 and CDR2: MGHRA, YSYEKL. The CDR3 here is CASRHKLVTGARYEQYF. DNA for the CDR3: TGCGCCAGCAGACATAAATTGGTGACAGGGGCTCGCTACGAGCAGTACTTC.

This chain joins TRBV29-1 and TRBJ1-1; D is perhaps TRBD1 (6 bases). Germline V gives CDR1 SQVTM, CDR2 ANQGSEA. V was cut by 6 bases and J by 1 base, with 12 bases left in between. This CDR3 is built from 13 residues. CDR3 DNA: TGCAGCGTCCAAGGACAGACGAACACTGAAGCTTTCTTT. Encoded protein: CSVQGQTNTEAFF.

This chain connects TRBV10-3 to TRBJ1-2, with D unresolved. The V end was cut by 3 bases, the J end by 4 bases, with 15 bases between. The CDR3 contains 15 residues. Per germline, CDR1 ENHRY and CDR2 SYGVKD. The CDR3 nucleotides read TGTGCCATCAGTGAAAGGGAGGTAATCAGCTATGGCTACACCTTC. As protein: CAISEREVISYGYTF.

The V gene is TRBV7-2, the J gene TRBJ2-1; TRBD2 aligns across 14 bases. The germline V gene encodes CDR1 SGHTA and CDR2 FQGNSA. With V trimmed by 4 bases and J by 2 bases, 7 bases remained unmatched. The CDR3 consists of 18 residues. The CDR3 sequence is CASSSGGLAGATYNEQFF. CDR3 nucleotide sequence: TGTGCCAGCAGCTCAGGGGGACTAGCGGGGGCGACCTACAATGAGCAGTTCTTC. The variable domain in full, completed from reference TRBV7-2 and TRBJ2-1, reads GAGVSQSPSNKVTEKGKDVELRCDPISGHTALYWYRQSLGQGLEFLIYFQGNSAPDKSGLPSDRFSAERTGGSVSTLTIQRTQQEDSAVYLCASSSGGLAGATYNEQFFGPGTRLTVL.

The chain links TRBV5-1 to TRBJ2-6, with D perhaps TRBD2 (6 bases). Germline CDR1 is SGHRS and CDR2 is YFSETQ. V was cut by 4 bases and J by 4 bases, with 21 bases left in between. The length of the CDR3 is 18 residues. DNA of the CDR3: TGCGCCAGCAGCCTGGTCTCCGGGACTCCCGTGGGGGCCAACGTCCTGACTTTC. Its translation: CASSLVSGTPVGANVLTF.

The rearrangement links TRBV6-5 to TRBJ2-5, with 9 bases lining up with TRBD1. The assigned J gene may be wrong: the sequence end matches TRBJ2-7 better. The germline CDR1 and CDR2 sequences are MNHEY and SVGAGI. The CDR3 loop spans 16 amino acids. The DNA for the CDR3 is TGTGCCAGCAGTTACTCGATAGGACAGGGGAGATACGAGCAGTACTTC. This sequence encodes CASSYSIGQGRYEQYF.

The J gene is TRBJ2-7, the V gene TRBV7-9; TRBD2 agrees at 13 bases. The CDR3 is made up of 17 amino acids. Trimming removed 2 bases from V and 10 bases from J; junction bases left unmatched: 14. Germline CDR1 and CDR2: SEHNR and FQNEAQ (reference sequence). The CDR3 region has the DNA TGTGCCAGCAGCTTATTCGCGGGACTAGCGGGACCCGCCGAACAGTACTTC. It is translated as CASSLFAGLAGPAEQYF.

Of note for this clone: At one boundary the junction diverges from the germline segment, which might be a read error. The chain employs TRBV9 and TRBJ2-3; TRBD2 agrees at 9 bases. Germline CDR1 is SGDLS and CDR2 is YYNGEE. This CDR3 has 16 residues. The CDR3, as DNA: TGTGCCAGCGGCGTAGGAAGCGGGGGGCGCACAGATACGCAGTATTTT. Translating gives CASGVGSGGRTDTQYF.

The rearrangement links TRBV4-1 to TRBJ2-7; 10 bases agree with TRBD2. The CDR3 has 17 amino acids. V shed 0 bases and J 6 bases; nucleotides not matched to a gene: 11. Germline CDR1 is MGHRA and CDR2 is YSYEKL. CDR3 loop: CASSQDVPSGGAFEQYF. Written as DNA, the CDR3 is TGCGCCAGCAGCCAAGACGTCCCAAGCGGGGGGGCCTTCGAGCAGTACTTC.

The chain is built from TRBV5-1 and TRBJ2-3, with 10 bases lining up with TRBD2. The CDR3 runs 16 residues. The V and J ends lost 2 bases and 1 base, in that order; junction bases with no gene match: 4. The germline gives CDR1 SGHRS, CDR2 YFSETQ. The CDR3 nucleotides are TGCGCCAGCAGCTTTCGGACTAGCGGAGGCACAGATACGCAGTATTTT. Its protein is CASSFRTSGGTDTQYF.

The chain couples TRBV10-3 to TRBJ2-1; tentatively, D is TRBD1 or TRBD2 (6 bases each). CDR3 length: 14 residues. Between the trimmed V and J ends, which lost 10 bases and 4 bases, there was a span of 17 bases. Germline CDR1 ENHRY, CDR2 SYGVKD. The DNA of the CDR3 is TGTGCCACCAGGGGCGCTAGCGAATACAATGAGCAGTTCTTC. This gives the protein CATRGASEYNEQFF.

The table lists this clone with a count of one. This chain connects TRBV15 to TRBJ1-6; D not resolved. V was cut by 0 bases and J by 8 bases, with 5 bases left in between. Germline values: CDR1 LNHNV, CDR2 YYDKDF (reference sequence). The CDR3 runs to 13 residues. The DNA of the CDR3 is TGTGCCACCAGCAGAGAAAGAGATTCACCCCTCCACTTT. It yields the protein CATSRERDSPLHF. Looking up the rest from reference TRBV15 and TRBJ1-6 gives the full variable domain: DAMVIQNPRYQVTQFGKPVTLSCSQTLNHNVMYWYQQKSSQAPKLLFHYYDKDFNNEADTPDNFQSRRPNTSFCFLDIRSPGLGDTAMYLCATSRERDSPLHFGNGTRLTVT.

The genes are TRBV10-3 and TRBJ2-3; D gene unclear. Germline assignment: CDR1 ENHRY and CDR2 SYGVKD. The CDR3 covers 15 residues. The V end was cut by 0 bases, the J end by 0 bases, with 7 bases between. This chain's CDR3 is CAISESSGSTDTQYF. The CDR3 nucleotides read TGTGCCATCAGTGAGTCCTCAGGTAGCACAGATACGCAGTATTTT.

The chain uses TRBV6-1 and TRBJ2-1; 8 nucleotides line up with TRBD2. Germline V gives CDR1 MNHNS, CDR2 SASEGT. The V segment lost 3 bases and the J segment 14 bases; nucleotides outside the gene matches: 9. The CDR3 spans 13 residues. The CDR3: CASSDGGGTSKFF. Here the CDR3 DNA reads TGTGCCAGCAGTGATGGGGGCGGGACTAGTAAGTTCTTC.

The chain couples TRBV14 to TRBJ1-2; 7 bases map to TRBD1. The germline gives CDR1 SGHDN, CDR2 FVKESK. The CDR3 covers 13 residues. The trim removed 5 bases at V and 5 bases at J, leaving 5 bases unmatched. The CDR3 sequence is CASSAATGYGYTF. The CDR3 DNA is TGTGCCAGCAGCGCCGCGACAGGGTATGGCTACACCTTC.

J is TRBJ2-5 and V is TRBV11-2; TRBD2 is a possible D gene (5 bases). The J call is uncertain, as TRBJ2-7 better fits the DNA end. This CDR3 region has 12 residues. Germline CDR1 and CDR2: SGHAT and FQNNGV. This CDR3 is CASSEIEGEQYF. Here the CDR3 DNA reads TGTGCCAGCAGCGAGATTGAGGGCGAGCAGTACTTC.